Listed below are T cell receptor beta chains from one sample, sequenced in a study of early T cells in non-severe SARS-CoV-2 infection. TCRdb re-called the 5' RACE reads through MiXCR, storing one row per CDR3 protein. This sample carries tens of thousands of distinct CDR3 sequences, over 8% of them seen once, and the ten largest clones take about 5.3%. The starting material was whole blood, obtained at baseline. Receptors originate from an adult who was a healthcare worker with PCR-confirmed SARS-CoV-2 infection or an uninfected control (not recorded which). Each CDR3 is given with its conserved first and last residue. A D gene is named only where the DNA matches it firmly. Clone size is stated in some rows and not others, as once, few, many or a class when expanded.

j_gene,abundance,d_gene,v_gene,CDR3aa,CDR3nt
TRBJ2-3,NA,TRBD1,TRBV28,CASSPPDYQGAYTRGTQYF,TGTGCCAGCAGCCCCCCGGACTATCAGGGGGCCTATACGCGCGGTACGCAGTATTTT
TRBJ2-1,few,NA,TRBV6-8,CATRDPYEQFF,TGTGCCACAAGGGACCCCTATGAGCAGTTCTTC
TRBJ2-2,many,NA,TRBV6-2/TRBV6-3,CASSYPPSRKTGELFF,TGTGCCAGCAGTTACCCCCCGAGTCGGAAAACCGGGGAGCTGTTTTTT
TRBJ2-3,NA,TRBD2,TRBV20-1,CSAITSGSRTDTQYF,TGCAGTGCTATCACTAGCGGGAGCCGCACAGATACGCAGTATTTT
TRBJ1-2,NA,NA,TRBV5-1,CASSPNGGNYGYTF,TGCGCCAGCAGCCCTAATGGCGGGAACTATGGCTACACCTTC
TRBJ1-5,many,TRBD1,TRBV18,CASSPPNQGEQPQHF,TGTGCCAGCTCACCACCGAATCAGGGGGAACAGCCCCAGCATTTT
TRBJ1-6,few,TRBD1,TRBV27,CASAGQINSPLHF,TGTGCCAGCGCGGGACAGATAAATTCACCCCTCCACTTT
TRBJ1-2,many,TRBD1,TRBV20-1,CSARKGTGVPYGYTF,TGCAGTGCTAGGAAAGGGACAGGGGTACCCTATGGCTACACCTTC
TRBJ2-1,many,NA,TRBV29-1,CSVPMGVEQFF,TGCAGCGTCCCCATGGGGGTTGAGCAGTTCTTC
TRBJ1-1,many,NA,TRBV10-2,CASSRTVLNTEAFF,TGCGCCAGCAGCCGGACAGTATTGAACACTGAAGCTTTCTTT
TRBJ1-1,few,NA,TRBV18,CASSSSGVEAFF,TGTGCCAGCTCATCATCAGGCGTTGAAGCTTTCTTT
TRBJ2-1,few,TRBD1,TRBV6-1,CASKANRGLSNEQFF,TGTGCCAGTAAAGCCAACAGGGGGCTGAGCAATGAGCAGTTCTTC
TRBJ1-4,NA,NA,TRBV28,CASRGPLSEKLFF,TGTGCCAGCCGCGGCCCCTTGAGTGAAAAACTGTTTTTT
TRBJ1-4,few,NA,TRBV7-9,CASSGAPGFNEKLFF,TGTGCCAGCAGCGGGGCACCGGGGTTCAATGAAAAACTGTTTTTT
TRBJ2-5,few,NA,TRBV7-7,CASSAGGGTETQYF,TGTGCTAGCAGCGCCGGAGGGGGGACGGAGACCCAGTACTTC
TRBJ1-1,few,NA,TRBV5-5,CASLSGQGNTEAFF,TGTGCCAGCTTGTCGGGACAAGGAAACACTGAAGCTTTCTTT
TRBJ1-2,NA,NA,TRBV6-6,CASTLGEGNYGYTF,TGTGCCAGCACTCTAGGGGAGGGTAACTATGGCTACACCTTC
TRBJ2-2,many,TRBD2,TRBV29-1,CSVAFRLAGDGELFF,TGCAGCGTTGCTTTTCGGCTAGCGGGGGACGGGGAGCTGTTTTTT
TRBJ2-3,few,TRBD1,TRBV6-1,CASSGNRGFTDTQYF,TGTGCCAGCAGCGGAAACAGGGGCTTCACAGATACGCAGTATTTT
TRBJ2-7,few,TRBD1,TRBV4-1,CASSQGQGVYEQYF,TGCGCCAGCAGCCAGGGACAGGGGGTGTACGAGCAGTACTTC
TRBJ2-3,few,TRBD2,TRBV4-3,CASSQVLAGGPDTQYF,TGCGCCAGCAGCCAAGTTCTAGCGGGGGGGCCAGATACGCAGTATTTT
TRBJ1-2,NA,NA,TRBV7-3,CASSLTNVEGYTF,TGTGCCAGCAGCTTAACCAATGTGGAGGGCTACACCTTC
TRBJ1-1,many,NA,TRBV10-1,CASKEDANTEAFF,TGCGCCAGTAAAGAGGACGCCAACACTGAAGCTTTCTTT